One sample yielded the 13 T cell receptor beta chains listed below, sequenced in a study of OX40 agonist ivuxolimab in advanced cancers. Sequencing used immunoSEQ multiplex PCR; TCRdb keeps in-frame clones, though not all of them. The sample has 80,000 to 95,000 clones; around 90% are singletons. The sample consisted of CD4+ or CD8+ T cells sorted from blood, taken in a trial of the OX40 agonist ivuxolimab. The origin of the receptors is an adult with an advanced solid tumor such as melanoma, head and neck, liver or kidney cancer.

The rearrangement joins TRBV19 to TRBJ2-1; 7 nucleotides line up with TRBD2. CDR1 is LNHDA, CDR2 SQIVND, per germline (reference sequence). CDR3 length: 15 residues. V lost 7 bases, J lost 7 bases, and 13 bases stayed unmatched. CDR3 in DNA: TGTGCCAGTACCCTTCTGGGCGGGAGTATAAATGAGCAGTTCTTC. This gives the protein CASTLLGGSINEQFF.

The gene calls are TRBV5-1 and TRBJ2-1; D unclear. V was trimmed by 0 bases and J by 5 bases, leaving 6 bases between them. The CDR3 is made up of 13 amino acids. Germline V gene sequence: CDR1 SGHRS, CDR2 YFSETQ. CDR3 nucleotides: TGCGCCAGCAGCTTGGAGGGAAACAATGAGCAGTTCTTC. Translating gives CASSLEGNNEQFF.

Details on this clone: Sequence at one end of the junction differs from germline and may be a read error. This chain joins TRBV6-1 and TRBJ2-7, with D tentatively TRBD1 (6 bases). Germline V lookup: CDR1 MNHNS, CDR2 SASEGT. CDR3 size: 18 residues. Here the CDR3 reads CVSSEVLRTDRLSYEQYF. The CDR3 DNA reads as TGTGTCAGCAGTGAAGTCTTGAGGACAGACCGATTATCCTACGAGCAGTACTTC.

The rearrangement links TRBV4-1 to TRBJ2-2; a possible D gene is TRBD1 (6 bases). Germline V lookup: CDR1 MGHRA, CDR2 YSYEKL. Between the trimmed V and J ends, which lost 0 bases and 0 bases, there was a span of 14 bases. The CDR3 is 18 residues long. DNA for the CDR3: TGCGCCAGCAGCCAAGACCTCCCGGGACATCCGAACACCGGGGAGCTGTTTTTT. Translated, it gives CASSQDLPGHPNTGELFF.

This clone was picked up a small number of times. The chain recombines TRBV6-6 with TRBJ1-2, with D uncertain. This CDR3 has 13 amino acids. Germline CDR1 is MNHNY and CDR2 is SVGAGI (reference sequence). V dropped 0 bases and J dropped 1 base, with 3 bases sitting between them. Here the CDR3 reads CASSYSSNYGYTF. DNA of the CDR3: TGTGCCAGCAGTTACTCAAGTAACTATGGCTACACCTTC.

The rearrangement joins TRBV5-1 to TRBJ1-1; D unresolved. Trimming removed 2 bases at V and 3 bases at J, with 11 bases between. CDR3 length: 14 amino acids. The germline gives CDR1 SGHRS, CDR2 YFSETQ. The CDR3, as DNA: TGCGCCAGCAGCTTCGGCGTTCGGGACACTGAAGCTTTCTTT. As protein: CASSFGVRDTEAFF.

The chain couples TRBV10-3 to TRBJ1-3; D perhaps matches TRBD1 (5 bases). V lost 4 bases, J lost 0 bases, and 13 bases lay in between. CDR3 size: 16 residues. Germline lookup yields CDR1 ENHRY and CDR2 SYGVKD. The CDR3 loop reads CAISATAALSGNTIYF. In DNA form, the CDR3 reads TGTGCCATCAGTGCGACAGCGGCCCTCTCTGGAAACACCATATATTTT.

The J gene is TRBJ2-1, the V gene TRBV19; 11 bases fit TRBD2. CDR3 length: 16 amino acids. The germline gives CDR1 LNHDA, CDR2 SQIVND (reference sequence). Trimming removed 3 bases from V and 4 bases from J; junction bases left unmatched: 5. This chain's CDR3 is CASSISPSGRYNEQFF. The CDR3 nucleotides read TGTGCCAGTAGTATTAGCCCTAGCGGGAGGTACAATGAGCAGTTCTTC. The variable domain in full, with the rest retrieved from reference TRBV19 and TRBJ2-1, is DGGITQSPKYLFRKEGQNVTLSCEQNLNHDAMYWYRQDPGQGLRLIYYSQIVNDFQKGDIAEGYSVSREKKESFPLTVTSAQKNPTAFYLCASSISPSGRYNEQFFGPGTRLTVL.

The rearrangement joins TRBV9 to TRBJ2-7; D might be TRBD2 (6 bases). Germline V lookup: CDR1 SGDLS, CDR2 YYNGEE. V was cut by 2 bases and J by 6 bases, with 18 bases left in between. There are 15 residues in the CDR3. The CDR3 sequence: CASSVASRGIGEQYF. The CDR3 DNA sequence: TGTGCCAGCAGCGTCGCTTCGCGGGGAATAGGCGAGCAGTACTTC.

The V and J genes are TRBV6-5 and TRBJ1-1; TRBD1 agrees at 7 bases. CDR1 is MNHEY and CDR2 is SVGAGI in the germline V gene. CDR3 length: 14 amino acids. Germline trimming cut 6 bases from V and 1 base from J; bases unmatched to any gene: 5. Here the CDR3 DNA reads TGTGCCAGCAGGGATCGGACAGGGAACACTGAAGCTTTCTTT. This encodes CASRDRTGNTEAFF.

This chain connects TRBV9 to TRBJ2-5, with D perhaps TRBD2 (5 bases). This CDR3 is built from 14 residues. CDR1 and CDR2 from the germline V gene are SGDLS and YYNGEE. V dropped 0 bases and J dropped 5 bases, with 11 bases sitting between them. This CDR3 reads CASSVASGKETQYF. For the CDR3, the DNA is TGTGCCAGCAGCGTAGCTTCCGGGAAGGAGACCCAGTACTTC.

The V call is TRBV27, the J call TRBJ2-2; TRBD1 matches 7 bases. Losses at the gene ends were 6 bases for V and 6 bases for J; bases not matched to a gene: 7. This CDR3 is 14 amino acids long. CDR1 MNHEY and CDR2 SMNVEV come from the germline V gene (reference sequence). The CDR3: CASSRRQGSGELFF. CDR3 in DNA: TGTGCCAGCAGCCGGAGACAGGGATCCGGGGAGCTGTTTTTT.

The chain joins TRBV29-1 to TRBJ2-1, with 10 bases lining up with TRBD1. Germline V CDR1 and CDR2: SQVTM, ANQGSEA. This CDR3 has 16 amino acids. The ends lost 2 bases at V and 4 bases at J; junction bases unmatched: 8. The CDR3 protein is CSVERTGTGAYNEQFF. As DNA, the CDR3 is TGCAGCGTTGAACGGACCGGGACAGGGGCATACAATGAGCAGTTCTTC.